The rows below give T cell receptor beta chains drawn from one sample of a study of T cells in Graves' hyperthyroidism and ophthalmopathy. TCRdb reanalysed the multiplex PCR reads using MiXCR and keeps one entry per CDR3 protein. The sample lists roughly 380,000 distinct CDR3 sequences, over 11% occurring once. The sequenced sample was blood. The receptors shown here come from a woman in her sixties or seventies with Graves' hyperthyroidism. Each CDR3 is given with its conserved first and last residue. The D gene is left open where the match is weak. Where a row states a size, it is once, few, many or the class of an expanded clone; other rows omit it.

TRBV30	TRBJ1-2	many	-	TGTGCCTGGAGTCCGGGAGGGGACTATGGCTACACCTTC	CAWSPGGDYGYTF
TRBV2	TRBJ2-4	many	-	TGTGCCGGTAGCCCTAGCGCTCAAAACATTCAGTACTTC	CAGSPSAQNIQYF
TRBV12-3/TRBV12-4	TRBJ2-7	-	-	TGTGCCAGCAGGGCAAGACAGGGAGGGCAGTACTTC	CASRARQGGQYF
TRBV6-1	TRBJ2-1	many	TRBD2	TGTGCCAGCAGTGAGCCGACTAGCGGGAGCCCTTACAATGAGCAGTTCTTC	CASSEPTSGSPYNEQFF
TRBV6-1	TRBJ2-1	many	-	TGTGCCAGCAGAACTAGCTGGAATGAGCAGTTCTTC	CASRTSWNEQFF
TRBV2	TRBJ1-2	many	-	TGTGCCAGCAGTGAAAACAGACTTTCCTATGGCTACACCTTC	CASSENRLSYGYTF
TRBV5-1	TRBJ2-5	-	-	TGCGCCAGCAGCTTGAATGTCGCGGGCGGGACCCAGTACTTC	CASSLNVAGGTQYF
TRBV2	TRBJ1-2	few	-	TGTGCCAGCAGGGATCCGAGACAGAGTGGCTACACCTTC	CASRDPRQSGYTF
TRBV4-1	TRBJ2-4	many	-	TGCGCCAGCAGCCAGAGTCTTGTTGCCGACATTCAGTACTTC	CASSQSLVADIQYF
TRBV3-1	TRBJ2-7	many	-	TGTGCCAGCAGCCAAGAGAGCCCCTTGGGGGAGCAGTACTTC	CASSQESPLGEQYF
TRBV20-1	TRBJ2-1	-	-	TGCAGTGCTAGATCCCCCGGTGGGGTGCAGTTCTTC	CSARSPGGVQFF
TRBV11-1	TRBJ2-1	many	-	TGTGCCAGCAGCTTAGCACAGCCCTACAATGAGCAGTTCTTC	CASSLAQPYNEQFF
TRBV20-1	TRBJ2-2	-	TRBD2	TGCAGTGCTAGACCTTTGGGACTAGCGGGATTAACCGGGGAGCTGTTTTTT	CSARPLGLAGLTGELFF
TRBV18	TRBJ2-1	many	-	TGTGCCAGCAGCCCACCGACAGGCAATGAGCAGTTCTTC	CASSPPTGNEQFF
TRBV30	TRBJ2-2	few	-	TGTGCCTGGGATCGGGTAGACCGGAACACCGGGGAGCTGTTTTTT	CAWDRVDRNTGELFF
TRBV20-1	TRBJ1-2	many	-	TGCAGTGCAATCCAGACCGCGCTAGGTGGCTACACCTTC	CSAIQTALGGYTF
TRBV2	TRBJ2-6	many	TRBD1	TGTGCCAGCAGTGGGGACAGCTCTGGGGCCAACGTCCTGACTTTC	CASSGDSSGANVLTF
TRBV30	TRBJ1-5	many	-	TGTGCCTGGAGCTTGGGAAGTAGCAATCAGCCCCAGCATTTT	CAWSLGSSNQPQHF
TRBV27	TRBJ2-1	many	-	TGTGCCAGCAGGACCGGACGCAATGAGCAGTTCTTC	CASRTGRNEQFF
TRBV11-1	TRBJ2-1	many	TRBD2	TGTGCCAGCAGCAAACGACTAGCGGATATTAACAATGAGCAGTTCTTC	CASSKRLADINNEQFF
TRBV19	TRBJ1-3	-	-	TGTGCCAGTAGTATAGAGACAGTCTCTGGAAACACCATATATTTT	CASSIETVSGNTIYF
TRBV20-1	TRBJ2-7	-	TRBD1	TGCAGTGCCGCGGACAGGGGGCACCAGGGCCACGAGCAGTACTTC	CSAADRGHQGHEQYF
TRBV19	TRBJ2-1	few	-	TGTGCCAGTAGTATCAAAGCGGGAGACAGGGTAAATGAGCAGTTCTTC	CASSIKAGDRVNEQFF
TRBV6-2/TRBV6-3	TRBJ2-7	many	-	TGTGCCAGCAGTCCCTTAGGGGCGGGTGCCTCCTACGAGCAGTACTTC	CASSPLGAGASYEQYF
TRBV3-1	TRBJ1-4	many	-	TGTGCCAGCAGCCAAGATATGGCTAATGAAAAACTGTTTTTT	CASSQDMANEKLFF
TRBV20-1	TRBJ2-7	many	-	TGCAGTGCTACAACTAGTTACGAGCAGTACTTC	CSATTSYEQYF
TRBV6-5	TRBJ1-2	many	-	TGTGCCAGCAGTTACTCGGGGCTGTTATCTAACTATGGCTACACCTTC	CASSYSGLLSNYGYTF
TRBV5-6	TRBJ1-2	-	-	TGTGCCAGCAGCCGGGGGTCATGGGCTGACTATGGCTACACCTTC	CASSRGSWADYGYTF
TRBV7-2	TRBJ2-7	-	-	TGTGCCAGCAGCCCCGGGAGCGGGTCCTACGAGCAGTACTTC	CASSPGSGSYEQYF
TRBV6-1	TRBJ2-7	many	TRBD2	TGTGCCAGCAAGGAAGCGGGAGGGCCCTACGAGCAGTACTTC	CASKEAGGPYEQYF
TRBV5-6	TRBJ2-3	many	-	TGTGCCAGCAGCTTGGTTTGGACCGGGACGCTCATACACACAGATACGCAGTATTTT	CASSLVWTGTLIHTDTQYF
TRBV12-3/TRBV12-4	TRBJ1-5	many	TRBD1	TGTGCCAGCAGTTGGGGACAGGGTCTCAGCAATCAGCCCCAGCATTTT	CASSWGQGLSNQPQHF
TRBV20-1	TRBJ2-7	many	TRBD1	TGCAGTGCCCCCGGGACAGGTACCTACGAGCAGTACTTC	CSAPGTGTYEQYF
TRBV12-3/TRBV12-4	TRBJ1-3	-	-	TGTGCCAGCTGCCAACCCGGGACAACTGGAAACACCATATATTTT	CASCQPGTTGNTIYF
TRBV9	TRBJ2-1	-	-	TGTGCCAGCAGCGTAAACCAAAACAGGGCTGGATACAATGAGCAGTTCTTC	CASSVNQNRAGYNEQFF
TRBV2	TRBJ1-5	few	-	TGTGCCAGCAGTGACGTGAGTAGCAATCAGCCCCAGCATTTT	CASSDVSSNQPQHF
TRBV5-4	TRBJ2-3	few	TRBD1	TGTGCCAGCAGCCGACCAACCGGGACAGGGGGAGATACGCAGTATTTT	CASSRPTGTGGDTQYF
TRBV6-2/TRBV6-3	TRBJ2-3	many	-	TGTGCCAGCACCGTGAGTTACACAGATACGCAGTATTTT	CASTVSYTDTQYF
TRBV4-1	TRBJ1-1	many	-	TGCGCCAGCAGCCAAGATTCCAACACTGAAGCTTTCTTT	CASSQDSNTEAFF
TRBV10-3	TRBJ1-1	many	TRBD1	TGTGCCATCAGTTATAGGACAGGGTTGAACACTGAAGCTTTCTTT	CAISYRTGLNTEAFF
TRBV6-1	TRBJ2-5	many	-	TGTGCCAGCAGTGCCTCCCTGGGGGGCGTCGAGACCCAGTACTTC	CASSASLGGVETQYF
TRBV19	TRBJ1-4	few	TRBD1	TGTGCCAGTAGTATAGGACAGGGGGCGCTTGGTAGGAAACTGTTTTTT	CASSIGQGALGRKLFF
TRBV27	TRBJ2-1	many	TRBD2	TGTGCCAGCAGTTCCCTAGCGGGTGGATACAATGAGCAGTTCTTC	CASSSLAGGYNEQFF
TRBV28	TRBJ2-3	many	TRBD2	TGTGCCAGCAGCGGACTAGCGGGAGTTCAAGATACGCAGTATTTT	CASSGLAGVQDTQYF
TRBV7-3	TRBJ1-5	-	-	TGTGCCAGCAGCTATTTCGGTCAGGGCAATCAGCCCCAGCATTTT	CASSYFGQGNQPQHF
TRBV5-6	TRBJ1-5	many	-	TGTGCCAGCCACAGTTGGTCGGGGCAGCCCCAGCATTTT	CASHSWSGQPQHF
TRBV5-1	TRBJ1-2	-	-	TGCGCCAGCAGCTTGGGACGGTATGGCTACACCTTC	CASSLGRYGYTF
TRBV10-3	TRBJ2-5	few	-	TGTGCCATCGCCCGACGGACACGAGAGACCCAGTACTTC	CAIARRTRETQYF
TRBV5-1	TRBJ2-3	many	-	TGCGCCAGCAGCGCTGGTGGGGTCGGCACAGATACGCAGTATTTT	CASSAGGVGTDTQYF
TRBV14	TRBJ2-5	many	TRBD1	TGTGCCAGCAGCCAAATACAGGGGGCAGTTGAGACCCAGTACTTC	CASSQIQGAVETQYF
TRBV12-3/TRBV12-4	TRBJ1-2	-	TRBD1	TGTGCCAGCAGACTGACAGGGGTTATAGGCTACACCTTC	CASRLTGVIGYTF